Each of the 10 T cell receptor beta chains below was sequenced from the same sample in a study of Ad26.COV2.S vaccination and SARS-CoV-2 variants (dated by TCRdb to the early 2020s). Library preparation used the immunoSEQ multiplex PCR assay. This is the immuneACCESS table as TCRdb keeps it, with only in-frame sequences that have V and J called. A part of the clones is gone; compared with another copy, unresolved V genes explain less than half, and the rest is unexplained. The table for this sample lists 300,000 to 400,000 clones; 86% of them were counted only once. About 10% of the sample belongs to the ten largest clones. The treatment or condition label, as the study defines it: roughly 18 received Ad26.COV2.S at low or high dose, single or two shots; roughly five received placebo; per-sample allocation not given. Repertoires of vaccine and placebo recipients were sequenced from samples taken on day 63 after the first injection.

The sequencing used peripheral blood, collected in a trial of Ad26.COV2.S vaccine versus placebo. The receptor source for this set is a person between 18 and 59 years old who received the Ad26.COV2.S COVID-19 vaccine or a placebo.

The chain uses TRBV5-1 and TRBJ1-2; tentative D call: TRBD1 (6 bases). The V gene lost 1 base and the J gene lost 5 bases, with 12 bases spanning the gap. Germline V gene data show CDR1 as SGHRS and CDR2 as YFSETQ. The CDR3 sequence is 14 residues long. CDR3 residues: CASSLWRGEYGYTF. The CDR3 DNA is TGCGCCAGCAGCTTGTGGAGGGGGGAATATGGCTACACCTTC.

This chain joins TRBV19 and TRBJ1-1, with 7 bases that match TRBD1. V was clipped by 8 bases and J by 0 bases; unmatched bases: 6. The CDR3 is 14 residues long. Germline loops: CDR1 LNHDA, CDR2 SQIVND (reference sequence). CDR3 sequence reads: CASQRDSMNTEAFF. CDR3 DNA: TGTGCCAGTCAACGGGACAGCATGAACACTGAAGCTTTCTTT.

J is TRBJ2-2 and V is TRBV5-1; D is undetermined. The germline CDR1 and CDR2 sequences are SGHRS and YFSETQ. V was shortened by 2 bases and J by 7 bases, with 15 bases between the two germline ends. The CDR3 extends over 15 amino acids. As DNA, the CDR3 is TGCGCCAGCAGCTTAAGTCCGCAGGTCAGCGGGGAGCTGTTTTTT. This translates into CASSLSPQVSGELFF.

This chain connects TRBV9 to TRBJ2-2; the match to TRBD2 covers 10 bases. The germline gives CDR1 SGDLS, CDR2 YYNGEE. This CDR3 comprises 16 residues. The J segment lost 7 bases and the V segment lost 0 bases, leaving 6 bases of the junction unmatched. CDR3 region: CASSVDPSGRIGELFF. DNA of the CDR3: TGTGCCAGCAGCGTAGACCCTAGCGGGAGAATCGGGGAGCTGTTTTTT.

This clone was recorded a few times. The chain links TRBV9 to TRBJ1-3; no clear D gene. The CDR3 is 15 residues long. CDR1 is SGDLS and CDR2 is YYNGEE in the germline V gene. Trimming took 4 bases from V and 0 from J, leaving 11 bases between them. As DNA, the CDR3 is TGTGCCAGCAGCCCCCAGCGAGCCTCTGGAAACACCATATATTTT. Amino acids: CASSPQRASGNTIYF.

This chain uses TRBV6-2 or TRBV6-3 with TRBJ2-7; D not certain. CDR3 length: 12 amino acids. V was cut by 6 bases and J by 3 bases, with 9 bases left in between. CDR1 and CDR2 from the germline V gene are MNHEY and SVGEGT. CDR3 loop: CASSSYLYEQYF. Written as DNA, the CDR3 is TGTGCCAGCAGCTCTTATCTCTACGAGCAGTACTTC.

This chain uses TRBV7-9 with TRBJ1-1, with TRBD1 matching over 11 bases. Germline V gene lookup returns CDR1 SEHNR and CDR2 FQNEAQ (reference sequence). Germline trimming cut 6 bases from V and 11 bases from J; bases unmatched to any gene: 5. The CDR3 loop spans 12 amino acids. The CDR3 spells CASREGQGDAFF. The CDR3 bases are TGTGCCAGCAGGGAGGGACAGGGGGATGCTTTCTTT. The entire variable domain, with the rest obtained from reference TRBV7-9 and TRBJ1-1, is as follows: DTGVSQNPRHKITKRGQNVTFRCDPISEHNRLYWYRQTLGQGPEFLTYFQNEAQLEKSRLLSDRFSAERPKGSFSTLEIQRTEQGDSAMYLCASREGQGDAFFGQGTRLTVV.

The rearrangement links TRBV2 to TRBJ2-7; 10 positions agree with TRBD2. Trimming cost V 1 base and J 4 bases; bases outside gene matches: 4. The CDR3 length is 15 residues. Germline CDR1 and CDR2: SNHLY and FYNNEI. This CDR3 reads CASSEGVLAGYEQYF. The CDR3 DNA reads TGTGCCAGCAGTGAAGGTGTACTAGCGGGGTACGAGCAGTACTTC.

The chain couples TRBV3-1 (or the pseudogene TRBV3-2) to TRBJ1-6; D gene ambiguous. This CDR3 contains 14 residues. Looked up from germline, CDR1 is LGHDT and CDR2 is YNNKEL (reference sequence). V lost 1 base and J 7 bases, leaving 8 bases between the germline ends. The CDR3 loop reads CASSQGVWNSPLHF. The CDR3 nucleotides read TGTGCCAGCAGCCAAGGGGTCTGGAATTCACCCCTCCACTTT.

The V call is TRBV9, the J call TRBJ2-1; D unclear. The germline V gene has CDR1 SGDLS and CDR2 YYNGEE. This CDR3 region has 13 residues. The V end lost 0 bases, the J end lost 5 bases, and 6 bases lay between the germline ends. The CDR3 protein is CASSVGRDNEQFF. CDR3 in DNA: TGTGCCAGCAGCGTAGGACGAGACAATGAGCAGTTCTTC.